Each of the 4 T cell receptor beta chains below was sequenced from the same sample in a study of T cell repertoires in cytomegalovirus infection. Their specific antigens are unknown. TCRdb ran MiXCR on the reads and lists one entry per CDR3 protein. The data hold more than 35,000 distinct CDR3 sequences, with roughly 49% observed a single time. The sequencing here drew on CD8+ T cells from cultured PBMCs, taken from culture after CMV antigen stimulation. The receptors here all came from a human donor in good health (CMV status not recorded). Some clones in this sample may be carry-over from other donors' samples.

The chain carries TRBV27 and TRBJ2-1; 9 nucleotides line up with TRBD2. V lost 6 bases and J lost 5; bases outside the gene matches: 5. The CDR3 runs to 14 residues. From germline, CDR1 is MNHEY and CDR2 SMNVEV (reference sequence). In DNA, the CDR3 is TGTGCCAGCAGGCGAGCGGGAGGCCACAATGAGCAGTTCTTC. Amino acid sequence: CASRRAGGHNEQFF.

CDR3 sequence: CASSSPGPFSYEQYF. In DNA, the CDR3 is TGTGCCAGCAGCTCCCCGGGACCCTTCTCCTACGAGCAGTACTTC. This rearrangement joins TRBV7-9 to TRBJ2-7; perhaps D is TRBD1 or TRBD2 (5 bases each). CDR1 is SEHNR and CDR2 is FQNEAQ in the germline V gene (reference sequence). V was clipped by 4 bases and J by 0 bases, with 13 bases between them. This CDR3 spans 15 amino acids.

This clonotype has only a few counts. V is TRBV25-1 and J is TRBJ2-5; a possible D gene is TRBD1 (6 bases). The ends were cut back, 5 bases at V and 3 bases at J, with 10 bases in the middle. The germline CDR1 and CDR2 sequences are MGHDK and SYGVNS. This CDR3 comprises 13 residues. CDR3 sequence reads: CASSLGAKETQYF. CDR3 in DNA: TGTGCCAGCAGTTTGGGGGCTAAAGAGACCCAGTACTTC.

Ten or more counts support this clonotype. The chain links TRBV7-2 to TRBJ2-7, with no clear D. Germline loops: CDR1 SGHTA, CDR2 FQGNSA. This CDR3 is built from 14 residues. Trimming left V 2 bases short and J 2 bases short, with 10 bases between. This CDR3 reads CASSLNLFTYEQYF. The CDR3 coding sequence is TGTGCCAGCAGCTTAAATCTATTCACCTACGAGCAGTACTTC.